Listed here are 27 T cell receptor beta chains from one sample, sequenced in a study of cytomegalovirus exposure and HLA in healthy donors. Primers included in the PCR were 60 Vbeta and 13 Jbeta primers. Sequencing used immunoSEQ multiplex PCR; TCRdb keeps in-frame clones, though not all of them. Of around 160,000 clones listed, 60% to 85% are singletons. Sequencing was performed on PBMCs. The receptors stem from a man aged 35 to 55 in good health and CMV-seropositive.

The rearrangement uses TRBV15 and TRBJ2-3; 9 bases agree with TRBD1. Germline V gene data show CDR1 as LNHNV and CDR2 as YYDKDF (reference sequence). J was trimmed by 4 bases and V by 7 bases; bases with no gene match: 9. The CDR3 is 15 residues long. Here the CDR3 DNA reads TGTGCCACCAAAGTGGGACAGGGTGGTCCAGATACGCAGTATTTT. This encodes CATKVGQGGPDTQYF.

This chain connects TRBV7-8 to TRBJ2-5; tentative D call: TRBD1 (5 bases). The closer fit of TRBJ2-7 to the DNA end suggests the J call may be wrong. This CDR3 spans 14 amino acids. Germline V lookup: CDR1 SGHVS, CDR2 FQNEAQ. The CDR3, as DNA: TGTGCCAGCAGCTTAAGGGCAGGGCCCTACGAGCAGTACTTC. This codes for CASSLRAGPYEQYF.

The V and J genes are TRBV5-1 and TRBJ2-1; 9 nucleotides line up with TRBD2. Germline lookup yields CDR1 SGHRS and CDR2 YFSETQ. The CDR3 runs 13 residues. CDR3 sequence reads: CATSIAGDNEQFF. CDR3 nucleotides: TGCGCGACCAGTATAGCGGGAGACAATGAGCAGTTCTTC.

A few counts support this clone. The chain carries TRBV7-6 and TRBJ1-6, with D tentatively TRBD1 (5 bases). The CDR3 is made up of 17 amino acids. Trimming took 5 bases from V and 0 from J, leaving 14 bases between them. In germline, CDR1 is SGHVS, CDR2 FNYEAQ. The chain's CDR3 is CASSPRVASSYNSPLHF. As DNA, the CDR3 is TGTGCCAGCAGCCCCAGGGTCGCAAGCTCCTATAATTCACCCCTCCACTTT.

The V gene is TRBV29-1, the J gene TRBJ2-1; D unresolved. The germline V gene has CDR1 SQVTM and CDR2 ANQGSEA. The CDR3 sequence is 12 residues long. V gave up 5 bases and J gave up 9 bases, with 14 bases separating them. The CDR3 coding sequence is TGCAGCGTTCTAATTATCGAAATTGAGCAGTTCTTC. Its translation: CSVLIIEIEQFF.

As DNA, the CDR3 is TGTGCCAGCAGCTTAGTGGGCGGGAGCAGCACAGATACGCAGTATTTT. Translation gives CASSLVGGSSTDTQYF. The gene calls are TRBV7-3 and TRBJ2-3; 7 bases line up with TRBD2. J lost 0 bases, V lost 2 bases, and 5 bases had no gene match. Germline CDR1 reads SGHTA; CDR2 reads FQGTGA. The CDR3 runs to 16 residues. Filled out from reference TRBV7-3 and TRBJ2-3, the complete variable domain reads GAGVSQTPSNKVTEKGKYVELRCDPISGHTALYWYRQSLGQGPEFLIYFQGTGAADDSGLPNDRFFAVRPEGSVSTLKIQRTERGDSAVYLCASSLVGGSSTDTQYFGPGTRLTVL.

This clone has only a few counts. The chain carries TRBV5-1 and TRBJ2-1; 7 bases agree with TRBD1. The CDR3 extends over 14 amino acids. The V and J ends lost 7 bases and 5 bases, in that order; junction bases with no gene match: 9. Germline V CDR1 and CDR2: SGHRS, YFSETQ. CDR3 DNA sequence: TGCGCCAGCTCCTGGGCCGGGACAGACAATGAGCAGTTCTTC. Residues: CASSWAGTDNEQFF.

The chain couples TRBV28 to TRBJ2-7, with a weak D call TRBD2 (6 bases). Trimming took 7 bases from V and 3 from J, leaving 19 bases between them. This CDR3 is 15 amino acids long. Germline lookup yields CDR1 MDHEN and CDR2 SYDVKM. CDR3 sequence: CASTEVRDPFYEQYF. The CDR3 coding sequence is TGTGCCAGCACGGAGGTGCGGGATCCGTTCTACGAGCAGTACTTC.

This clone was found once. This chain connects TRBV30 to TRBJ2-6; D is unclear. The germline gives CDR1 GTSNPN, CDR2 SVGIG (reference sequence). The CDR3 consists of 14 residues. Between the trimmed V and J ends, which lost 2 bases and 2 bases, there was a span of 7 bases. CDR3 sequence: CAWSFNPGANVLTF. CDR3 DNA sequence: TGTGCCTGGAGTTTTAATCCTGGGGCCAACGTCCTGACTTTC.

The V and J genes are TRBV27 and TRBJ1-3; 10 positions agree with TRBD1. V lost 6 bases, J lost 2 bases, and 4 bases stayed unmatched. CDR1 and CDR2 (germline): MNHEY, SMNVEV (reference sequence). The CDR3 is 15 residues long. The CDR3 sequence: CASRKDRGPGNTIYF. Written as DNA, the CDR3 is TGTGCCAGCAGAAAAGACAGGGGGCCTGGAAACACCATATATTTT.

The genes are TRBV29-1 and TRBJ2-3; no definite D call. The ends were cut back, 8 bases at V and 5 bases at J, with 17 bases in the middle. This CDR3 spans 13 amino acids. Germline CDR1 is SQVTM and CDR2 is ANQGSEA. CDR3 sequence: CSTPTATRDTQYF. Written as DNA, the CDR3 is TGCAGCACCCCAACAGCTACCAGAGATACGCAGTATTTT.

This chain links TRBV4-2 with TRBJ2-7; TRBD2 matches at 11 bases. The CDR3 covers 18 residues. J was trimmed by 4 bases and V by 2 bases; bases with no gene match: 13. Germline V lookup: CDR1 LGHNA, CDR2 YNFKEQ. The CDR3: CASSQQYRGLAGLYEQYF. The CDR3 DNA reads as TGTGCCAGCAGCCAACAATACCGAGGACTAGCGGGCCTATACGAGCAGTACTTC.

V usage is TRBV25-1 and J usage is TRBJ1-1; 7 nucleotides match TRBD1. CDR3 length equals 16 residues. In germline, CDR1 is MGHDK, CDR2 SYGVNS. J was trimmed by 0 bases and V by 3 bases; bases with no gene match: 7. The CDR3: CASSETGSYMNTEAFF. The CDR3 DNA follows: TGTGCCAGCAGTGAGACAGGGAGCTACATGAACACTGAAGCTTTCTTT.

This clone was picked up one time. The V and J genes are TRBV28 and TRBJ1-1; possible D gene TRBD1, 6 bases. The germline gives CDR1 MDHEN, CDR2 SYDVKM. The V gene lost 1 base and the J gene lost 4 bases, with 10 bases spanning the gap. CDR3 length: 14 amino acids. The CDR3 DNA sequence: TGTGCCAGCAGTTTATCCCAGGGGTCCACTGAAGCTTTCTTT. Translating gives CASSLSQGSTEAFF. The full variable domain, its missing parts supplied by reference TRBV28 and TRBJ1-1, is DVKVTQSSRYLVKRTGEKVFLECVQDMDHENMFWYRQDPGLGLRLIYFSYDVKMKEKGDIPEGYSVSREKKERFSLILESASTNQTSMYLCASSLSQGSTEAFFGQGTRLTVV.

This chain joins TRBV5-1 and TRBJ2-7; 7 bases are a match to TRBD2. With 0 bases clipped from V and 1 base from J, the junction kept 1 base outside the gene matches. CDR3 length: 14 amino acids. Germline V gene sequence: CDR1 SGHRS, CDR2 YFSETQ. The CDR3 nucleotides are TGCGCCAGCAGCTTGGGGGGGGGTTCCTACGAGCAGTACTTC. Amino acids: CASSLGGGSYEQYF.

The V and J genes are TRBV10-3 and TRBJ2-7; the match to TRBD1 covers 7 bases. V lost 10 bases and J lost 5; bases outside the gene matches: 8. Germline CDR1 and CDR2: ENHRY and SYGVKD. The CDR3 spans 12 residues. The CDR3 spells CASTGQKDEQYF. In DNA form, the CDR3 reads TGTGCCAGTACGGGACAGAAAGACGAGCAGTACTTC.

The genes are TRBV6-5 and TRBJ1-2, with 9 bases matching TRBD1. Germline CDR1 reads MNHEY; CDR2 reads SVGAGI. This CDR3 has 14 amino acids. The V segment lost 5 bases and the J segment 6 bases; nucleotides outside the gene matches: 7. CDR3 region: CASSEGTGWDGYTF. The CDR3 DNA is TGTGCCAGCAGTGAGGGGACAGGGTGGGATGGCTACACCTTC.

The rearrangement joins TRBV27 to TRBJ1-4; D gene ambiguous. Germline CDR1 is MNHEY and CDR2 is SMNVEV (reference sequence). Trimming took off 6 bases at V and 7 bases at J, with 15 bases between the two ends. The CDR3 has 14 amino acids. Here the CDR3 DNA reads TGTGCCAGCAGGAGCTATAGCGGCGGTGAAAAACTGTTTTTT. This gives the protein CASRSYSGGEKLFF.

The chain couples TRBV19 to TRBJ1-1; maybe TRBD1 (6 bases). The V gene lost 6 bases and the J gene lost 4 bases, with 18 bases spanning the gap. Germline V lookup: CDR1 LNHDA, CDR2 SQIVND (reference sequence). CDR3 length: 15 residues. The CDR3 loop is CASREGRGGTTEAFF. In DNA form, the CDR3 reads TGTGCCAGTAGGGAGGGGAGGGGGGGGACCACTGAAGCTTTCTTT.

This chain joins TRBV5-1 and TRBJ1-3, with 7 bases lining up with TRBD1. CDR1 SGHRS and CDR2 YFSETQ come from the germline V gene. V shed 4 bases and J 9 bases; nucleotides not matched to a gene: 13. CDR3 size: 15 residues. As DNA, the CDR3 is TGCGCCAGCAGCGCCCAACAGGGGCCAGCGGCCACCATATATTTT. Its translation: CASSAQQGPAATIYF.

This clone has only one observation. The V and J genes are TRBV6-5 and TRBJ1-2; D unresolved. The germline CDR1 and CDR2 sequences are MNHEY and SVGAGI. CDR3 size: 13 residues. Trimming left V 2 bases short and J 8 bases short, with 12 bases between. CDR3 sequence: CASSYGHRGGYTF. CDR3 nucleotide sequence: TGTGCCAGCAGTTACGGCCACCGAGGAGGCTACACCTTC.

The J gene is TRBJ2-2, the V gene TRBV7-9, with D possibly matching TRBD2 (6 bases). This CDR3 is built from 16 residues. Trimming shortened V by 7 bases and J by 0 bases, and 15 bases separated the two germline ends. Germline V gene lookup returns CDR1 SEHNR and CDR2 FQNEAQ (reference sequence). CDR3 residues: CASTTTLAANTGELFF. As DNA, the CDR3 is TGTGCCAGCACCACGACCTTAGCGGCGAACACCGGGGAGCTGTTTTTT.

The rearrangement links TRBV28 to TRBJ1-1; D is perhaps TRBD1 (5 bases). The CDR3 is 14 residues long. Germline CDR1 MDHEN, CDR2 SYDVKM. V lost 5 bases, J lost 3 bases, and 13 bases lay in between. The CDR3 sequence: CASSPADSYTEAFF. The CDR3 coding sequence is TGTGCCAGCAGTCCCGCCGACAGTTACACTGAAGCTTTCTTT.

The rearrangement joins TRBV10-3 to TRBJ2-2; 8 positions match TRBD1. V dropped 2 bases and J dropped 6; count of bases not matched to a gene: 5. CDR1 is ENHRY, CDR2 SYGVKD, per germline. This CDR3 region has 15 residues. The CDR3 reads CAISEPDREAGELFF. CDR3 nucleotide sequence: TGTGCCATCAGTGAGCCGGACAGGGAAGCCGGGGAGCTGTTTTTT.

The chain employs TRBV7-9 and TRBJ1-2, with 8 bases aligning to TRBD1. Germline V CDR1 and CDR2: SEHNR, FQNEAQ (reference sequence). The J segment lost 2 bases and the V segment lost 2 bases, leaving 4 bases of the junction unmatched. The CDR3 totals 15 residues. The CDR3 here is CASSLTNRGNYGYTF. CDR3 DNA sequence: TGTGCCAGCAGCTTAACCAACAGGGGGAACTATGGCTACACCTTC.

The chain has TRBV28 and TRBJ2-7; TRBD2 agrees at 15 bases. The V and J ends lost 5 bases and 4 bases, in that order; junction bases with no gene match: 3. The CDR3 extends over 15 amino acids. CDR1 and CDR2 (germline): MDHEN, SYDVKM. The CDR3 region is CASSPGLAGGYEQYF. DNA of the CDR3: TGTGCCAGCAGTCCAGGACTAGCGGGAGGGTACGAGCAGTACTTC.

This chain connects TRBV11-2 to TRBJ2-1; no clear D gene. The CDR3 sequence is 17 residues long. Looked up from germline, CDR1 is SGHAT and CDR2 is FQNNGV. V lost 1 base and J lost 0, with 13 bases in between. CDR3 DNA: TGTGCCAGCAGCTTAGTAGCCACCTCTAGCTCCTACAATGAGCAGTTCTTC. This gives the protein CASSLVATSSSYNEQFF. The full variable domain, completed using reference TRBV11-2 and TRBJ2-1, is EAGVAQSPRYKIIEKRQSVAFWCNPISGHATLYWYQQILGQGPKLLIQFQNNGVVDDSQLPKDRFSAERLKGVDSTLKIQPAKLEDSAVYLCASSLVATSSSYNEQFFGPGTRLTVL.